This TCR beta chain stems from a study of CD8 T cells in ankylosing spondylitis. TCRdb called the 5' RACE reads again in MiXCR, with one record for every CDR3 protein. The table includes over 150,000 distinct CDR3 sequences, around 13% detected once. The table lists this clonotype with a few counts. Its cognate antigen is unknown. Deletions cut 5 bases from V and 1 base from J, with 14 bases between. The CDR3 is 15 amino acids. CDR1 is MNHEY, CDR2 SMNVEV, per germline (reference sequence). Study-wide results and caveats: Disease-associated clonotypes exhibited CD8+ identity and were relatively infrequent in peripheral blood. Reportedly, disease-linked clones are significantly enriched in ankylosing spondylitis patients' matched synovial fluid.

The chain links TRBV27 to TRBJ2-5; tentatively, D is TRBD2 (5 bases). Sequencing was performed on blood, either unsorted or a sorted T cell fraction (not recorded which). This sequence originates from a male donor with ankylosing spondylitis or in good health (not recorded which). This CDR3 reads CASSQWPGSQETQYF. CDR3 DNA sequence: TGTGCCAGCAGTCAGTGGCCGGGATCCCAAGAGACCCAGTACTTC.